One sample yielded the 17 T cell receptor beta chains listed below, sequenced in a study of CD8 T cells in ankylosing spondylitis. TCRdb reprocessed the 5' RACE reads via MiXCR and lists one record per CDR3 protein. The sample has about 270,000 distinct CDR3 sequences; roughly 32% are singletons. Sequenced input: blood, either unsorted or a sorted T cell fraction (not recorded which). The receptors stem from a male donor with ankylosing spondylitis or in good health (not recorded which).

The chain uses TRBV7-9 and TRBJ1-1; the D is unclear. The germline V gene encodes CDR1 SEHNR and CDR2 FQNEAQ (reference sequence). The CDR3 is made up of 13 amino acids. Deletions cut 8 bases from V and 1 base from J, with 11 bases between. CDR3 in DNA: TGTGCCAGCGGGCGACTACAGAACACTGAAGCTTTCTTT. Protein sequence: CASGRLQNTEAFF.

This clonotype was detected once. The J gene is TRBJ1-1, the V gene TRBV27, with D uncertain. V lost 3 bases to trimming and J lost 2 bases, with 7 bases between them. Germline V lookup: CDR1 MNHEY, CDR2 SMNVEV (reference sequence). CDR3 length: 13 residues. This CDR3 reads CASSFARNTEAFF. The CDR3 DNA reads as TGTGCCAGCAGTTTCGCTCGTAACACTGAAGCTTTCTTT.

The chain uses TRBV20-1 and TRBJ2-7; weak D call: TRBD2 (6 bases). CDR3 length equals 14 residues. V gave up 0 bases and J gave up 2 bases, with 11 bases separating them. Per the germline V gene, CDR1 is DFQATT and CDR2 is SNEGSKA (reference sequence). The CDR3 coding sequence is TGCAGTGCTAGAGATCCCGGGACTGCCTACGAGCAGTACTTC. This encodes CSARDPGTAYEQYF.

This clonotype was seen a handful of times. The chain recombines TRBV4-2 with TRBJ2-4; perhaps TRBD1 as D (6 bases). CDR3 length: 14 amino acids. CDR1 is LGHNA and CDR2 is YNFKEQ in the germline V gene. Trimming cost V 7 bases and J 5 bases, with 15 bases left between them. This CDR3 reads CASKPTGWENIQYF. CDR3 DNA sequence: TGTGCCAGCAAACCAACAGGGTGGGAAAACATTCAGTACTTC.

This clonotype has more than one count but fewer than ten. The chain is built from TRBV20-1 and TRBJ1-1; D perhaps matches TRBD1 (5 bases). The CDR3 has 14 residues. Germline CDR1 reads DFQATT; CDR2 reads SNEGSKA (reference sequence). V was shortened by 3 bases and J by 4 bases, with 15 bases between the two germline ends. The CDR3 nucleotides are TGCAGTGCTAGTGTCAGGGTTAGGGGCACTGAAGCTTTCTTT. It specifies CSASVRVRGTEAFF.

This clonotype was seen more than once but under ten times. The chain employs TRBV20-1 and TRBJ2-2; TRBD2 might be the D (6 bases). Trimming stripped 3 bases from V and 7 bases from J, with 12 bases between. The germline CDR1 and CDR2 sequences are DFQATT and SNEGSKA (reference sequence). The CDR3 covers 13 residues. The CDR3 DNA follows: TGCAGTGCTAGGGGGGGTGGAAGCGGGGAGCTGTTTTTT. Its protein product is CSARGGGSGELFF.

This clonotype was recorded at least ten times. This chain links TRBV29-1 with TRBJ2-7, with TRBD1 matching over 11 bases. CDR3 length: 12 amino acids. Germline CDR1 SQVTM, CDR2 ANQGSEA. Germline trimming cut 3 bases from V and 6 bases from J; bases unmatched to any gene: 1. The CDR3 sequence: CSVEGQGGEQYF. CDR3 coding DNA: TGCAGCGTTGAGGGACAGGGGGGCGAGCAGTACTTC.

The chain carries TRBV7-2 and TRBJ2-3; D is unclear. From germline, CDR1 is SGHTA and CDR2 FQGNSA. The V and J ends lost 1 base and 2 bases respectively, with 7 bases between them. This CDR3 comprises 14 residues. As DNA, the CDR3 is TGTGCCAGCAGCTTAGGTATCGCCACAGATACGCAGTATTTT. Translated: CASSLGIATDTQYF.

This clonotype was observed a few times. For the CDR3, the DNA is TGCAGTGCTAGAGCTCGAAGCGAGCAGTACTTC. This sequence encodes CSARARSEQYF. The V call is TRBV20-1, the J call TRBJ2-7, with D uncertain. There are 11 residues in the CDR3. Germline CDR1 DFQATT, CDR2 SNEGSKA (reference sequence). The ends were cut back, 1 base at V and 6 bases at J, with 7 bases in the middle.

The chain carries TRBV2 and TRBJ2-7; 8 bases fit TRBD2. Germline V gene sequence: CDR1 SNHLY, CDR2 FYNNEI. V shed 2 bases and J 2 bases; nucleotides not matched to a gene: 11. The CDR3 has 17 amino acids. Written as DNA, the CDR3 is TGTGCCAGCAGTGAATTGTTGGGGACTAGGGCTCCCTACGAGCAGTACTTC. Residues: CASSELLGTRAPYEQYF.

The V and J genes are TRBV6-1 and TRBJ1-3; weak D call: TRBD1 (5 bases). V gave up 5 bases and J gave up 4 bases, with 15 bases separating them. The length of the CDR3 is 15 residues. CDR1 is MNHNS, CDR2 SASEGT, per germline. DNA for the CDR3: TGTGCCAGCAGTCAAAAGGGGACGGGCGGAAACACCATATATTTT. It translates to CASSQKGTGGNTIYF.

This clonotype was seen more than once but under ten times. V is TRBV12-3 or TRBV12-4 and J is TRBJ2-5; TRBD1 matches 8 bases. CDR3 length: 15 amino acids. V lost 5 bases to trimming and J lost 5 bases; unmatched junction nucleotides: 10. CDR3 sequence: CASSPQLDREETQYF. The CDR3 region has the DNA TGTGCCAGCAGTCCTCAATTGGACAGGGAGGAGACCCAGTACTTC.

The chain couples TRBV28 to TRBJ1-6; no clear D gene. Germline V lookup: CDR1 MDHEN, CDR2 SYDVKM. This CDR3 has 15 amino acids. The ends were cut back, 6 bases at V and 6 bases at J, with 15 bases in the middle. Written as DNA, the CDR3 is TGTGCCAGCAGCCTGGTCGGGGAATTTAATTCACCCCTCCACTTT. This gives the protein CASSLVGEFNSPLHF.

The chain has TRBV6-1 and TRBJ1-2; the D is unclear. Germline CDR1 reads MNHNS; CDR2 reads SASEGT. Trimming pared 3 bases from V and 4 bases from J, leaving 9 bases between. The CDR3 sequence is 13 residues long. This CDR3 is CASSEGLLYGYTF. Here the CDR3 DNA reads TGTGCCAGCAGTGAGGGTCTACTCTATGGCTACACCTTC.

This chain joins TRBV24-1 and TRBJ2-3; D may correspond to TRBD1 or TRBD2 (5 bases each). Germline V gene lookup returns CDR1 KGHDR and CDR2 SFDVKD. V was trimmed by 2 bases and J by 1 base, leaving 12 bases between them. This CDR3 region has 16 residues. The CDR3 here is CATSDSLGDRTDTQYF. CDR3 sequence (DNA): TGTGCCACCAGTGATTCCCTAGGGGACCGCACAGATACGCAGTATTTT.

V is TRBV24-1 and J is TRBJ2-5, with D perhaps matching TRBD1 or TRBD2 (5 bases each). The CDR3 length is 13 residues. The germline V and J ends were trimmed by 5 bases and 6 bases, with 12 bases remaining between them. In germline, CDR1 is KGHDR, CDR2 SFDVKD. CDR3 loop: CATSAPGRKTQYF. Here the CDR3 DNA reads TGTGCCACCAGTGCGCCAGGGAGAAAGACCCAGTACTTC.

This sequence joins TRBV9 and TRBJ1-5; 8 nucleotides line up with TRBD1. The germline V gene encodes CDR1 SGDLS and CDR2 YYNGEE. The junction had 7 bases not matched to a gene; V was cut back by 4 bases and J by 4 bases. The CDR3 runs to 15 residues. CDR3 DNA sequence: TGTGCCAGCAGCCCCCAAACAGGGGGGAATCAGCCCCAGCATTTT. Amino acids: CASSPQTGGNQPQHF.